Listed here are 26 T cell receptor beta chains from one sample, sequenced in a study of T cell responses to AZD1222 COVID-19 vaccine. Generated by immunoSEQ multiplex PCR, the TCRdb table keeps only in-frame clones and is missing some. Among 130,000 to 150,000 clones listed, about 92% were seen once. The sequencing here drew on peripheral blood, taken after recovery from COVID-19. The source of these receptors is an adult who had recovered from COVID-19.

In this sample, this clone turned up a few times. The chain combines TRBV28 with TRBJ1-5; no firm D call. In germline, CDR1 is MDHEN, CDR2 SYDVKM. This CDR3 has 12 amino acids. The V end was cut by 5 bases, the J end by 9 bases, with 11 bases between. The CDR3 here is CASSAPRGPQHF. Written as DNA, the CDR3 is TGTGCCAGCAGTGCCCCTCGGGGGCCCCAGCATTTT.

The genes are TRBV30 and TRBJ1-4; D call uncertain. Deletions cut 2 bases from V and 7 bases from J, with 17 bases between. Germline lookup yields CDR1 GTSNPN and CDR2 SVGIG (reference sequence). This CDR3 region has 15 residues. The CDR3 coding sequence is TGTGCCTGGAGTTCACCCCGGCGCAAGGGTGAAAAACTGTTTTTT. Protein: CAWSSPRRKGEKLFF.

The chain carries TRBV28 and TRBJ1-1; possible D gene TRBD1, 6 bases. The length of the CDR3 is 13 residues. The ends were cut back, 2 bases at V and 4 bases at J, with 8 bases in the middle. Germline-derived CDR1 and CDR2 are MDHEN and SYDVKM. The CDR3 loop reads CASSLLGGTEAFF. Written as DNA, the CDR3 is TGTGCCAGCAGTTTACTAGGGGGCACTGAAGCTTTCTTT.

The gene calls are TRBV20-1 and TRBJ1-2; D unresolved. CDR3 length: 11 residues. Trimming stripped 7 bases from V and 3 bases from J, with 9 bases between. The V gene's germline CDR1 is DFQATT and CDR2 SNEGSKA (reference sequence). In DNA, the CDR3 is TGCAGTGGGCTGGGAGACTATGGCTACACCTTC. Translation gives CSGLGDYGYTF.

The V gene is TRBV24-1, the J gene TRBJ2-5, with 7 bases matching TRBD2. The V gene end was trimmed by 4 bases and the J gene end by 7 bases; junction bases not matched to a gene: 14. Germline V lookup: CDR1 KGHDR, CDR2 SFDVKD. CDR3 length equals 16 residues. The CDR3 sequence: CATSDPGGGVSVTQYF. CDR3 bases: TGTGCCACCAGTGACCCTGGGGGAGGGGTTAGCGTGACCCAGTACTTC.

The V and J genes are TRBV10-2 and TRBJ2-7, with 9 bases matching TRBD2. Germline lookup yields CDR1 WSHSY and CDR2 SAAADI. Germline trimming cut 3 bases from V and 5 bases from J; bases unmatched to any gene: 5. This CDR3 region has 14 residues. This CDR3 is CASSDSTSGHEQYF. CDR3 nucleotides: TGCGCCAGCAGTGATTCGACTAGCGGTCACGAGCAGTACTTC.

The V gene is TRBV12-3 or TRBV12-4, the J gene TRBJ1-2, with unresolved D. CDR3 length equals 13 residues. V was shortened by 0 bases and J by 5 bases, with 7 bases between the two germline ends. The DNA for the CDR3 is TGTGCCAGCAGTTTAGCTTTTAAGTATGGCTACACCTTC. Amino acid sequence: CASSLAFKYGYTF.

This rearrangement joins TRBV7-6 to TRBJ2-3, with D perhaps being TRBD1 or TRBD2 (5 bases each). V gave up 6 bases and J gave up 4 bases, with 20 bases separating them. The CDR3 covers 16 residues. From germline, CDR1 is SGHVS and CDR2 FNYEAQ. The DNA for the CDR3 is TGTGCCAGCAGTACGACCGGAACGGGACCCTCAGATACGCAGTATTTT. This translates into CASSTTGTGPSDTQYF.

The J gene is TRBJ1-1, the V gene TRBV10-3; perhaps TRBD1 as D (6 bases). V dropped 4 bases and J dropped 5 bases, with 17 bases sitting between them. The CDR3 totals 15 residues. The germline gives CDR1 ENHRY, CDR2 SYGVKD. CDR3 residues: CAISAFTGSQTEAFF. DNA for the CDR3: TGTGCCATCAGTGCCTTTACAGGGAGTCAGACTGAAGCTTTCTTT.

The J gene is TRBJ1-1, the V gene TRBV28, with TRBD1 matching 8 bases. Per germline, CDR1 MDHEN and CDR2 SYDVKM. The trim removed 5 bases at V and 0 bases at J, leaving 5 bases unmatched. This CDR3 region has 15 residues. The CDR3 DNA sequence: TGTGCCAGCAGTGCCTCGACAGGGGTGAACACTGAAGCTTTCTTT. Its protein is CASSASTGVNTEAFF.

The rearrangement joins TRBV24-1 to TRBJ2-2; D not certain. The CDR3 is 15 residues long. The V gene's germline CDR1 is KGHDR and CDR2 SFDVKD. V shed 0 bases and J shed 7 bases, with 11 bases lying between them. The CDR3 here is CATSDLSSAGGELFF. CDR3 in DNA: TGTGCCACCAGTGATTTGTCCTCGGCTGGCGGGGAGCTGTTTTTT.

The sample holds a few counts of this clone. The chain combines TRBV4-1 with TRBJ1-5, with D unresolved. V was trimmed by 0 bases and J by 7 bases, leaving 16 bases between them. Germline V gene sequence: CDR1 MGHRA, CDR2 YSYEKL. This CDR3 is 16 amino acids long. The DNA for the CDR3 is TGCGCCAGCAGCCAAGAAGGTTACAGCGGAGAACAGCCCCAGCATTTT. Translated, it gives CASSQEGYSGEQPQHF.

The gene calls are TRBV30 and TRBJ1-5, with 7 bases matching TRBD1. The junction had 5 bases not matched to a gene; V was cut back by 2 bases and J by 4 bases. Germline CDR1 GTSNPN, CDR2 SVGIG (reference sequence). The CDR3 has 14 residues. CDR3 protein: CAWSSDRENQPQHF. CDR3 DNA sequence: TGTGCCTGGAGTTCAGACAGGGAGAATCAGCCCCAGCATTTT. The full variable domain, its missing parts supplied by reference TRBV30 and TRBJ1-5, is SQTIHQWPATLVQPVGSPLSLECTVEGTSNPNLYWYRQAAGRGLQLLFYSVGIGQISSEVPQNLSASRPQDRQFILSSKKLLLSDSGFYLCAWSSDRENQPQHFGDGTRLSIL.

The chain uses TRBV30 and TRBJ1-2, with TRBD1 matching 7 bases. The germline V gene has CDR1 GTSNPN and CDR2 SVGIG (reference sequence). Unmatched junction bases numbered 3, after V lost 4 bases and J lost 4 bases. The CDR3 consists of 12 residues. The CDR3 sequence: CAWNRDSYGYTF. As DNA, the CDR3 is TGTGCCTGGAACCGGGACAGCTATGGCTACACCTTC.

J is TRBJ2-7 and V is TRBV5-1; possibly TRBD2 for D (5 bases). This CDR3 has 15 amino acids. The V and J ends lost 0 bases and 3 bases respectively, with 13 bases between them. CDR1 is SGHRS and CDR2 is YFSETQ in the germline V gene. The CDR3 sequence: CASSLAGGRNYEQYF. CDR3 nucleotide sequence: TGCGCCAGCAGCTTGGCCGGAGGTAGAAACTACGAGCAGTACTTC.

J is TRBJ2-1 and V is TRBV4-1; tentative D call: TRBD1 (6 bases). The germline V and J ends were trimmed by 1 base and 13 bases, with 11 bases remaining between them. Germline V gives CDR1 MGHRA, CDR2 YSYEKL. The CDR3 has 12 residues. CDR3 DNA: TGCGCCAGCAGCCAAGGACAGGCCGCCCAGTTCTTC. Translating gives CASSQGQAAQFF.

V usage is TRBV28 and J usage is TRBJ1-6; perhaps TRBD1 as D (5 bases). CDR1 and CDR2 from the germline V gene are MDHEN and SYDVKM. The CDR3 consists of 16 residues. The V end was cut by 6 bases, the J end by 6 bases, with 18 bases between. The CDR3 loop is CASSPRQLAGNSPLHF. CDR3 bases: TGTGCCAGCAGCCCGAGACAGCTAGCGGGTAATTCACCCCTCCACTTT. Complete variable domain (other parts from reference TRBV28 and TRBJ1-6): DVKVTQSSRYLVKRTGEKVFLECVQDMDHENMFWYRQDPGLGLRLIYFSYDVKMKEKGDIPEGYSVSREKKERFSLILESASTNQTSMYLCASSPRQLAGNSPLHFGNGTRLTVT.

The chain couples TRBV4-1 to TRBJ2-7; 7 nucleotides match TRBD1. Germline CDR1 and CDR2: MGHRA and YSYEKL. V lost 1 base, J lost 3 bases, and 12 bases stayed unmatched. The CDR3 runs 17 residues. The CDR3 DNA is TGCGCCAGCAGCCAAGCCCTTCCCGCAGGGGGTATCTACGAGCAGTACTTC. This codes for CASSQALPAGGIYEQYF.

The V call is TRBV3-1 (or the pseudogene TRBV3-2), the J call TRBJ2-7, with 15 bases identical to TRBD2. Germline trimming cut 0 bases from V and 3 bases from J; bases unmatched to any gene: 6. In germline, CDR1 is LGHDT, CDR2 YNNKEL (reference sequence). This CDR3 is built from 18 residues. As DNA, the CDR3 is TGTGCCAGCAGCCAAGACGTGGGACTAGCGGGAGGAGTCTACGAGCAGTACTTC. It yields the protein CASSQDVGLAGGVYEQYF.

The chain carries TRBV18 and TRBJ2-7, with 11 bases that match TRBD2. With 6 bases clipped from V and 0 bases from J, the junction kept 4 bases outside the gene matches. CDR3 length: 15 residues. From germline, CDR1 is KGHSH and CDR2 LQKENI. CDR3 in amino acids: CASSLAGGSSYEQYF. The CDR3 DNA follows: TGTGCCAGCTCCCTAGCGGGAGGAAGCTCCTACGAGCAGTACTTC.

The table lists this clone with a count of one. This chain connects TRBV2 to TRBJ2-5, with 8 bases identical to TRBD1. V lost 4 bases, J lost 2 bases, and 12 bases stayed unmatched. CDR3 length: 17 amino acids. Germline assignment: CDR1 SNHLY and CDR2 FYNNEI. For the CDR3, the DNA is TGTGCCAGCAGTGGATGGGACAGGACCGACTCGCAAGAGACCCAGTACTTC. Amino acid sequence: CASSGWDRTDSQETQYF.

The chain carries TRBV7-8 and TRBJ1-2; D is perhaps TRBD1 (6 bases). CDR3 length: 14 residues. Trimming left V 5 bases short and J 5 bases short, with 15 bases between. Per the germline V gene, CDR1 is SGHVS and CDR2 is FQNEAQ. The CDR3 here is CASSPRTVKYGYTF. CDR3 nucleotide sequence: TGTGCCAGCAGCCCTCGGACAGTTAAATATGGCTACACCTTC. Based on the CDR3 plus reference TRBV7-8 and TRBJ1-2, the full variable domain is GAGVSQSPRYKVAKRGQDVALRCDPISGHVSLFWYQQALGQGPEFLTYFQNEAQLDKSGLPSDRFFAERPEGSVSTLKIQRTQQEDSAVYLCASSPRTVKYGYTFGSGTRLTVV.

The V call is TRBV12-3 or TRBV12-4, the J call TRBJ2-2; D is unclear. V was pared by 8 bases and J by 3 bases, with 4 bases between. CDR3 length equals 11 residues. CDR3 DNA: TGTGCCAGCCGGGACACCGGGGAGCTGTTTTTT. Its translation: CASRDTGELFF.

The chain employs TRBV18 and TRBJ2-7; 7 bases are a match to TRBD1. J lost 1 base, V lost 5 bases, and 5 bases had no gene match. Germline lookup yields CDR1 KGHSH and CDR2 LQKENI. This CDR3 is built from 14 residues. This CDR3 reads CASSATGQSYEQYF. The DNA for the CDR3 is TGTGCCAGCTCAGCGACGGGACAGTCCTACGAGCAGTACTTC. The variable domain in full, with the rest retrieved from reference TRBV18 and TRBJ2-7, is NAGVMQNPRHLVRRRGQEARLRCSPMKGHSHVYWYRQLPEEGLKFMVYLQKENIIDESGMPKERFSAEFPKEGPSILRIQQVVRGDSAAYFCASSATGQSYEQYFGPGTRLTVT.

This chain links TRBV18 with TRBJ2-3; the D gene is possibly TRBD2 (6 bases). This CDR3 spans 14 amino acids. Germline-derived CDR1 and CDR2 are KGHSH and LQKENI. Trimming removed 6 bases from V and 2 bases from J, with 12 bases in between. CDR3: CASSASASTDTQYF. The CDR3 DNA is TGTGCCAGCTCCGCTAGCGCCTCCACAGATACGCAGTATTTT.

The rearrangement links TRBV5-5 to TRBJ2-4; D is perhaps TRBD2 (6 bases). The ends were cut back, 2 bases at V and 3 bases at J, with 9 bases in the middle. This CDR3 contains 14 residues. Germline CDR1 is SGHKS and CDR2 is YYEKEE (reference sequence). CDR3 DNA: TGTGCCAGCAGCTTCGGGGGTATCAAAAACATTCAGTACTTC. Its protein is CASSFGGIKNIQYF.